This T cell receptor (beta chain) was captured by sequencing in a study of blood T cell repertoires in COVID-19. Turning to the study itself: Acute and convalescent COVID-19 samples came from the United States, Italy and Spain. The cDNA or gDNA used as material had been derived from T cells, B-cell-depleted T cells, or PBMCs.

Germline V gene lookup returns CDR1 MNHEY and CDR2 SVGAGI. The CDR3 is 13 amino acids. The V gene lost 7 bases and the J gene lost 7 bases, with 16 bases spanning the gap. Authors' methods: It was from reference gene primer amplification that nucleated cell counts were estimated. Produced via immunoSEQ multiplex PCR; TCRdb's table is partial and in-frame only. Clone size and V and J calls were adopted from that table, with D and trimming inferred from the DNA. This table holds approximately 100,000 clones, about 86% found once. The chain joins TRBV6-5 to TRBJ1-2; D is possibly TRBD1 (5 bases). Sequencing used peripheral blood. The clonotype originates from a man in his 60s with acute or convalescent COVID-19. The CDR3 region is CASTREGAGGYTF. The CDR3 nucleotides are TGTGCCAGCACCAGGGAAGGGGCTGGTGGCTACACCTTC.